A selection of T cell receptor beta chains follows, all from one sample in a study of T cells in Graves' hyperthyroidism and ophthalmopathy. TCRdb independently ran MiXCR on the multiplex PCR reads; one entry per CDR3 protein. The sample yields 650,000 to 700,000 distinct CDR3 sequences, around 15% seen once. Source material: blood. The receptors here all came from a man aged 45-65 years with Graves' hyperthyroidism. Each CDR3 is given without its conserved first and last residue. A clone size is listed for some rows: how often the clone was seen (once, few, many), or a class if it is expanded.

size: many; length: 14; V: TRBV11-2; J: TRBJ1-1; CDR3: ASSLVTPGGGTEAF
size: .; length: 12; V: TRBV27; J: TRBJ2-2; CDR3: ASSFRRPTGELF
size: few; length: 14; V: TRBV20-1; J: TRBJ2-2; CDR3: SADIRGFDDTGELF
size: few; length: 10; V: TRBV12-3/TRBV12-4; J: TRBJ2-3; CDR3: ASSWNPDTQY
size: many; length: 12; V: TRBV29-1; J: TRBJ2-1; CDR3: SVLTSGSRDEQF
size: .; length: 14; V: TRBV28; J: TRBJ2-3; CDR3: ASSTPGTMPQDTQY
size: .; length: 14; V: TRBV5-1; J: TRBJ2-2; CDR3: ASRGTTLWNTGELF
size: .; length: 12; V: TRBV7-3; J: TRBJ2-3; CDR3: ASSLTQGFGTQY
size: many; length: 14; V: TRBV18; J: TRBJ2-5; CDR3: ASSPPGTSVQETQY
size: .; length: 13; V: TRBV7-3; J: TRBJ2-7; CDR3: ASSSSGSLAHEQY
size: many; length: 10; V: TRBV9; J: TRBJ2-3; CDR3: ASSVEADTQY
size: many; length: 13; V: TRBV3-1; J: TRBJ2-7; CDR3: ASSQAASGPYEQY
size: many; length: 11; V: TRBV20-1; J: TRBJ2-7; CDR3: SAPRDPRGEQY
size: .; length: 13; V: TRBV20-1; J: TRBJ2-7; CDR3: SARDSGGNSYEQY
size: many; length: 12; V: TRBV12-3/TRBV12-4; J: TRBJ2-1; CDR3: ASSGTSGRGEQF
size: few; length: 13; V: TRBV11-2; J: TRBJ2-3; CDR3: ASSLRGLITDTQY
size: many; length: 13; V: TRBV19; J: TRBJ1-2; CDR3: ASSGLFGSNYGYT
size: many; length: 13; V: TRBV28; J: TRBJ1-5; CDR3: ASRKQGKGNQPQH
size: few; length: 12; V: TRBV20-1; J: TRBJ1-2; CDR3: SARPGGRDYGYT
size: .; length: 11; V: TRBV10-3; J: TRBJ2-7; CDR3: AIKPSPNLEQY
size: many; length: 12; V: TRBV11-2; J: TRBJ2-3; CDR3: ASSSDRGPDTQY
size: many; length: 10; V: TRBV29-1; J: TRBJ1-2; CDR3: SVERIYQGYT
size: many; length: 15; V: TRBV7-2; J: TRBJ2-4; CDR3: ASSLERGSIAKNIQY
size: many; length: 11; V: TRBV12-3/TRBV12-4; J: TRBJ2-4; CDR3: ASSSGAENIQY
size: few; length: 14; V: TRBV5-1; J: TRBJ2-1; CDR3: ASSLWGLISYNEQF
size: .; length: 11; V: TRBV29-1; J: TRBJ1-3; CDR3: SVGEYSGNTIY
size: once; length: 13; V: TRBV6-5; J: TRBJ2-7; CDR3: ASSYSSGVPYEQY
size: .; length: 12; V: TRBV5-6; J: TRBJ1-3; CDR3: ASSDRLLGNTIY
size: few; length: 14; V: TRBV20-1; J: TRBJ1-5; CDR3: SARDGGQGGNQPQH
size: .; length: 16; V: TRBV2; J: TRBJ2-5; CDR3: ASSEGLAGGKSQETQY
size: few; length: 12; V: TRBV5-1; J: TRBJ2-1; CDR3: ASSKEAGYNEQF
size: few; length: 12; V: TRBV5-1; J: TRBJ1-2; CDR3: ASSPGQEGYGYT
size: .; length: 14; V: TRBV15; J: TRBJ1-3; CDR3: ATSGRQGLSGNTIY
size: many; length: 13; V: TRBV29-1; J: TRBJ2-7; CDR3: SVEDGQGGSYEQY
size: .; length: 11; V: TRBV30; J: TRBJ2-5; CDR3: AWSVLAEETQY
size: many; length: 7; V: TRBV19; J: TRBJ2-7; CDR3: AKSDEQY
size: .; length: 15; V: TRBV11-1; J: TRBJ1-2; CDR3: ASSLGGRGHLDYGYT
size: many; length: 12; V: TRBV2; J: TRBJ2-7; CDR3: ASVITVVAYEQY
size: .; length: 11; V: TRBV6-1; J: TRBJ2-2; CDR3: ASNLGLPGELF
size: many; length: 13; V: TRBV7-3; J: TRBJ1-6; CDR3: ASSLSGGRNSPLH
size: once; length: 16; V: TRBV7-3; J: TRBJ2-6; CDR3: ASSLNGQGAAGANVLT
size: few; length: 13; V: TRBV6-1; J: TRBJ1-3; CDR3: ASSPDGDSGNTIY
size: many; length: 13; V: TRBV7-2; J: TRBJ1-3; CDR3: ASSSVGVAGNTIY
size: .; length: 13; V: TRBV7-3; J: TRBJ2-1; CDR3: ASSLASGLWNEQF
size: many; length: 10; V: TRBV19; J: TRBJ2-5; CDR3: ATSPDQETQY
size: many; length: 11; V: TRBV10-3; J: TRBJ2-5; CDR3: AISESTQGTQY
size: few; length: 10; V: TRBV7-3; J: TRBJ2-1; CDR3: ASSSLDRVQF
size: many; length: 13; V: TRBV5-1; J: TRBJ2-7; CDR3: ASSSGLPSSYEQY
size: few; length: 11; V: TRBV6-1; J: TRBJ1-2; CDR3: ASRPDRIGGYT
size: many; length: 14; V: TRBV28; J: TRBJ2-3; CDR3: ASSLLGQGKSDTQY
size: many; length: 13; V: TRBV19; J: TRBJ1-2; CDR3: ASSYPGAGPYGYT